A selection of T cell receptor beta chains follows, all from one sample in a study of neurological immune-mediated disorders. TCRdb reanalysed the 5' RACE reads using MiXCR and keeps one entry per CDR3 protein. The sample has about 71,000 distinct CDR3 sequences; around 3.3% are singletons. The sequencing input was PBMCs. All receptors come from a man in his forties or fifties with multiple sclerosis. The CDR3 runs from the conserved cysteine through the conserved F or W. Each record gives: J gene, clone size, D gene, V gene, CDR3 protein, CDR3 DNA. A D gene is named only where the DNA matches it firmly. Clone size is shown for a subset of rows, as once, few, many or a class of expanded clone.

>TRBJ1-4|many|NA|TRBV5-1
CASSLGTGLNEKLFF
TGCGCCAGCAGCTTGGGTACAGGCCTTAATGAAAAACTGTTTTTT
>TRBJ2-5|many|NA|TRBV5-1
CASSLVTTLQETQYF
TGCGCCAGCAGCTTGGTGACTACGCTACAAGAGACCCAGTACTTC
>TRBJ1-5|few|NA|TRBV2
CASRDWTYQPQHF
TGTGCCAGCAGGGATTGGACTTATCAGCCCCAGCATTTT
>TRBJ2-7|many|NA|TRBV5-1
CASSLGRDAYEQYF
TGCGCCAGCAGCTTGGGCAGAGACGCCTACGAGCAGTACTTC
>TRBJ2-5|many|NA|TRBV5-1
CASSSGARGTQYF
TGCGCCAGCAGCTCGGGAGCCCGGGGGACCCAGTACTTC
>TRBJ2-5|NA|NA|TRBV7-7
CASSSLGPKETQYF
TGTGCCAGCAGCTCCTTGGGACCTAAGGAGACCCAGTACTTC
>TRBJ2-7|many|NA|TRBV12-5
CASGPLQGSYEQYF
TGTGCTAGTGGTCCATTACAGGGTTCCTACGAGCAGTACTTC
>TRBJ1-1|many|NA|TRBV18
CASSPQSANTEAFF
TGTGCCAGCTCACCACAAAGCGCGAACACTGAAGCTTTCTTT
>TRBJ2-2|medium-sized|NA|TRBV3-1
CASSRIGELFF
TGTGCCAGCAGCCGCATCGGGGAGCTGTTTTTT
>TRBJ2-3|many|TRBD2|TRBV2
CASSGLVVEDTQYF
TGTGCCAGCAGCGGACTAGTCGTGGAAGATACGCAGTATTTT
>TRBJ2-1|many|NA|TRBV6-2/TRBV6-3
CASSQGLDSYNEQFF
TGTGCCAGCAGCCAAGGGCTAGACTCCTACAATGAGCAGTTCTTC
>TRBJ1-2|NA|TRBD1|TRBV7-9
CASSSTGQYGYTF
TGTGCCAGCAGCTCGACAGGGCAGTACGGCTACACCTTC
>TRBJ2-1|many|TRBD2|TRBV27
CASSPPSSREGYNEQFF
TGTGCCAGCAGTCCCCCCAGTTCGCGGGAGGGGTACAATGAGCAGTTCTTC
>TRBJ2-5|many|NA|TRBV7-2
CASSWVIGPQETQYF
TGTGCCAGCAGCTGGGTCATTGGACCACAAGAGACCCAGTACTTC
>TRBJ2-3|medium-sized|NA|TRBV2
CASLGPPATDTQYF
TGTGCCAGCCTCGGGCCCCCGGCCACAGATACGCAGTATTTT
>TRBJ1-5|NA|NA|TRBV6-6
CASTPSMMRGESAPQHF
TGTGCCAGCACCCCCTCCATGATGCGGGGCGAATCCGCGCCCCAGCATTTT
>TRBJ2-7|many|NA|TRBV6-5
CASRQGGSYEQYF
TGTGCCAGCAGACAGGGGGGGTCCTACGAGCAGTACTTC
>TRBJ1-2|NA|NA|TRBV3-1
CDSSKARGGYTF
TGTGACAGCAGCAAGGCCCGTGGTGGCTACACCTTC
>TRBJ2-1|many|TRBD2|TRBV5-1
CASSLNRGRAGGSEQFF
TGCGCCAGCAGCTTGAACAGGGGTAGAGCGGGAGGGAGCGAGCAGTTCTTC
>TRBJ1-5|many|NA|TRBV5-1
CASSLDGSDQPQHF
TGCGCCAGCAGCTTGGATGGGTCCGATCAGCCCCAGCATTTT
>TRBJ2-7|many|NA|TRBV6-5
CASSYAAGDEQYF
TGTGCCAGCAGTTACGCCGCAGGTGACGAGCAGTACTTC
>TRBJ2-7|many|TRBD1|TRBV7-6
CASSKGAGLMSYEQYF
TGTGCCAGCTCTAAGGGGGCGGGCCTCATGTCCTACGAGCAGTACTTC
>TRBJ1-2|many|NA|TRBV5-1
CASSLDRINYGYTF
TGCGCCAGCAGCTTGGACAGGATAAACTATGGCTACACCTTC
>TRBJ2-2|many|TRBD1|TRBV5-1
CASSLVTGQTSTGELFF
TGCGCCAGCAGCTTGGTAACGGGACAGACATCCACCGGGGAGCTGTTTTTT
>TRBJ2-7|many|NA|TRBV7-8
CASSLTGSEQYF
TGTGCCAGCAGCTTGACAGGTTCCGAGCAGTACTTC
>TRBJ1-1|NA|NA|TRBV6-5
CASSYTQGGEKAFF
TGTGCCAGCAGTTACACACAGGGAGGGGAAAAAGCTTTCTTT
>TRBJ2-4|many|TRBD1|TRBV27
CASSGQGTAKNIQYF
TGTGCCAGCAGCGGACAGGGGACAGCCAAAAACATTCAGTACTTC
>TRBJ2-5|many|NA|TRBV7-2
CASSLGVGGGEETQYF
TGTGCCAGCAGCTTAGGCGTTGGGGGGGGCGAAGAGACCCAGTACTTC
>TRBJ2-7|many|TRBD1|TRBV20-1
CSAIDRAGYEQYF
TGCAGTGCCATAGACAGGGCCGGATACGAGCAGTACTTC
>TRBJ2-1|many|TRBD2|TRBV7-9
CASSSVGGSQFF
TGTGCCAGCAGCTCTGTGGGAGGGTCGCAGTTCTTC
>TRBJ2-2|NA|NA|TRBV5-1
CASEKGNTGELFF
TGCGCTTCCGAAAAGGGAAACACCGGGGAGCTGTTTTTT
>TRBJ1-1|many|NA|TRBV3-1
CASSQRLGEGAFF
TGTGCCAGCAGCCAAAGATTAGGGGAGGGAGCTTTCTTT
>TRBJ2-1|many|NA|TRBV5-1
CASSDRQRGKSYNEQFF
TGCGCCAGCAGCGACCGACAAAGAGGGAAATCCTACAATGAGCAGTTCTTC
>TRBJ1-2|many|NA|TRBV12-3/TRBV12-4
CASSQQGFGGYTF
TGTGCCAGCAGTCAACAGGGTTTTGGCGGCTACACCTTC
>TRBJ1-1|many|TRBD1|TRBV7-9
CASSLPGTALNTEAFF
TGTGCCAGCAGCTTACCAGGGACAGCACTGAACACTGAAGCTTTCTTT
>TRBJ1-2|many|NA|TRBV29-1
CSVDGGGYTF
TGCAGCGTTGATGGCGGGGGCTACACCTTC
>TRBJ1-2|many|TRBD1|TRBV12-3/TRBV12-4
CASSPGTGVIYGYTF
TGTGCCAGCAGTCCCGGGACAGGGGTTATCTATGGCTACACCTTC
>TRBJ2-5|many|TRBD2|TRBV7-2
CASSQRVVAGAQETQYF
TGTGCCAGCAGCCAAAGGGTGGTAGCGGGAGCGCAAGAGACCCAGTACTTC
>TRBJ2-1|many|NA|TRBV5-6
CASSLAGVTDSFSYNEQFF
TGTGCCAGCAGCTTGGCCGGTGTGACGGACTCCTTCTCCTACAATGAGCAGTTCTTC
>TRBJ2-1|many|TRBD2|TRBV7-3
CASSSRRTSNEQFF
TGTGCCAGCAGCTCCCGTCGGACTAGTAATGAGCAGTTCTTC
>TRBJ1-3|many|NA|TRBV5-1
CASSSAGSGNTIYF
TGCGCCAGCAGCTCAGCCGGGAGCGGAAACACCATATATTTT
>TRBJ2-7|many|NA|TRBV7-6
CASSWDASDYEQYF
TGTGCCAGCAGCTGGGACGCTAGCGACTACGAGCAGTACTTC
>TRBJ1-6|NA|NA|TRBV6-6
CASSHRSSYNSPLHF
TGTGCCAGCAGCCACAGGAGCTCCTATAATTCACCCCTCCACTTT
>TRBJ2-7|many|NA|TRBV7-2
CASSLRMASSSYEQYF
TGTGCCAGCAGCTTAAGAATGGCGTCTAGCTCCTACGAGCAGTACTTC
>TRBJ2-2|NA|NA|TRBV5-1
CASSYSGVAGELFF
TGCGCCAGCAGCTACTCAGGGGTGGCCGGGGAGCTGTTTTTT
>TRBJ2-7|many|NA|TRBV11-1
CASSSTAPGTYEQYF
TGTGCCAGCAGCTCTACCGCCCCGGGGACATACGAGCAGTACTTC